This is a list of T cell receptor beta chains from one sample in a study of CD8+ T cells in alopecia areata. TCRdb keeps only in-frame clones here, not all; method: immunoSEQ multiplex PCR. The data contain about 110,000 clones, roughly 84% of them seen just once; the ten biggest clones take up around 25%. Sequences were derived from CD8+ T cells sorted from blood, sampled at week 24, from a patient treated with tofacitinib. The receptors come from a human donor with alopecia areata. The CDR3 runs from the conserved cysteine through the conserved F or W. D genes are given only for firm matches. Size tells how often a clone was seen (once, few, many) or the class of an expanded clone, and some rows leave it out.

j_gene: TRBJ1-4
d_gene: .
abundance: .
v_gene: TRBV5-1
CDR3aa: CASSLGLEAANEKLFF
CDR3nt: TGCGCCAGCAGCTTGGGTCTTGAGGCGGCTAATGAAAAACTGTTTTTT

j_gene: TRBJ1-1
d_gene: .
abundance: medium-sized
v_gene: TRBV19
CDR3aa: CASRLQGSGGEAFF
CDR3nt: TGTGCCAGTCGATTACAGGGTTCGGGAGGTGAAGCTTTCTTT

j_gene: TRBJ2-1
d_gene: TRBD1
abundance: .
v_gene: TRBV18
CDR3aa: CASSLQGNSYNEQFF
CDR3nt: TGTGCCAGCTCGTTACAGGGGAACTCCTACAATGAGCAGTTCTTC

j_gene: TRBJ1-2
d_gene: .
abundance: .
v_gene: TRBV10-3
CDR3aa: CAIRPETGNYGYTF
CDR3nt: TGTGCCATCCGACCCGAGACAGGCAACTATGGCTACACCTTC

j_gene: TRBJ2-1
d_gene: TRBD2
abundance: .
v_gene: TRBV5-1
CDR3aa: CASTQGSGGLNEQFF
CDR3nt: TGCGCCAGCACCCAGGGTAGCGGGGGGCTCAATGAGCAGTTCTTC

j_gene: TRBJ2-5
d_gene: .
abundance: .
v_gene: TRBV11-1
CDR3aa: CASSLSYETQYF
CDR3nt: TGTGCCAGCAGCTTATCTTACGAGACCCAGTACTTC

j_gene: TRBJ2-7
d_gene: TRBD1
abundance: .
v_gene: TRBV27
CDR3aa: CASSFTHRGDSYEQYF
CDR3nt: TGTGCCAGCAGTTTCACTCACAGGGGGGACTCCTACGAGCAGTACTTC

j_gene: TRBJ1-6
d_gene: .
abundance: .
v_gene: TRBV7-2
CDR3aa: CASSFSQSNSPLHF
CDR3nt: TGTGCCAGCAGCTTTTCGCAGAGTAATTCACCCCTCCACTTT

j_gene: TRBJ2-7
d_gene: .
abundance: .
v_gene: TRBV4-1
CDR3aa: CASSQGGVYEQYF
CDR3nt: TGCGCCAGCAGCCAAGGAGGAGTTTACGAGCAGTACTTC

j_gene: TRBJ1-1
d_gene: .
abundance: .
v_gene: TRBV29-1
CDR3aa: CSVESQENTEAFF
CDR3nt: TGCAGCGTTGAGAGCCAGGAGAACACTGAAGCTTTCTTT

j_gene: TRBJ2-5
d_gene: .
abundance: .
v_gene: TRBV5-6
CDR3aa: CASSSWDHEEETQYF
CDR3nt: TGTGCCAGCAGCTCCTGGGACCACGAAGAAGAGACCCAGTACTTC

j_gene: TRBJ2-7
d_gene: .
abundance: once
v_gene: TRBV11-2
CDR3aa: CASSLDQAGQAGYEQYF
CDR3nt: TGTGCCAGCAGCTTAGATCAAGCTGGCCAGGCCGGGTACGAGCAGTACTTC

j_gene: TRBJ2-1
d_gene: TRBD2
abundance: .
v_gene: TRBV7-9
CDR3aa: CASSLPSGAYNEQFF
CDR3nt: TGTGCCAGCAGCTTACCTAGCGGGGCCTACAATGAGCAGTTCTTC

j_gene: TRBJ2-7
d_gene: TRBD2
abundance: .
v_gene: TRBV4-2
CDR3aa: CASSQGASGGPSYEQYF
CDR3nt: TGTGCCAGCAGCCAAGGGGCTAGCGGGGGGCCATCCTACGAGCAGTACTTC

j_gene: TRBJ2-1
d_gene: TRBD1
abundance: .
v_gene: TRBV7-9
CDR3aa: CASIARDSEQFF
CDR3nt: TGTGCCAGCATCGCCCGGGACAGTGAGCAGTTCTTC

j_gene: TRBJ2-3
d_gene: TRBD2
abundance: few
v_gene: TRBV7-9
CDR3aa: CASSPPFAGLPTDTQYF
CDR3nt: TGTGCCAGCAGCCCACCGTTTGCGGGACTACCTACAGATACGCAGTATTTT

j_gene: TRBJ2-7
d_gene: .
abundance: few
v_gene: TRBV5-1
CDR3aa: CASSPTDSLEQYF
CDR3nt: TGCGCCAGCAGCCCGACCGACTCACTCGAGCAGTACTTC

j_gene: TRBJ2-7
d_gene: .
abundance: .
v_gene: TRBV4-3
CDR3aa: CASSQALGVSYEQYF
CDR3nt: TGCGCCAGCAGCCAGGCACTGGGTGTATCCTACGAGCAGTACTTC

j_gene: TRBJ2-5
d_gene: .
abundance: .
v_gene: TRBV4-1
CDR3aa: CASSQYNRDGETQYF
CDR3nt: TGCGCCAGCAGCCAGTATAACAGGGACGGGGAGACCCAGTACTTC

j_gene: TRBJ2-3
d_gene: TRBD2
abundance: .
v_gene: TRBV6-9
CDR3aa: CASRWTSGVITDTQYF
CDR3nt: TGTGCCAGCAGATGGACTAGCGGGGTAATTACAGATACGCAGTATTTT

j_gene: TRBJ2-2
d_gene: .
abundance: .
v_gene: TRBV29-1
CDR3aa: CSVGPGQVTGELFF
CDR3nt: TGCAGCGTTGGCCCTGGACAAGTCACCGGGGAGCTGTTTTTT

j_gene: TRBJ2-7
d_gene: .
abundance: .
v_gene: TRBV20-1
CDR3aa: CSARENREQYF
CDR3nt: TGCAGTGCTAGAGAGAACAGGGAGCAGTACTTC

j_gene: TRBJ2-3
d_gene: .
abundance: .
v_gene: TRBV14
CDR3aa: CASSPGADTQYF
CDR3nt: TGTGCCAGCAGCCCCGGGGCAGATACGCAGTATTTT

j_gene: TRBJ2-7
d_gene: .
abundance: .
v_gene: TRBV9
CDR3aa: CASSLAGAGSEQYF
CDR3nt: TGTGCCAGCAGCTTGGCGGGGGCTGGGAGCGAGCAGTACTTC

j_gene: TRBJ1-2
d_gene: .
abundance: .
v_gene: TRBV7-9
CDR3aa: CASKDSGPYGYTF
CDR3nt: TGTGCCAGCAAGGACAGCGGACCCTATGGCTACACCTTC

j_gene: TRBJ1-2
d_gene: .
abundance: once
v_gene: TRBV11-1
CDR3aa: CASSRGRGDYGYTF
CDR3nt: TGTGCCAGCAGCCGGGGGCGAGGAGACTATGGCTACACCTTC

j_gene: TRBJ1-6
d_gene: .
abundance: .
v_gene: TRBV7-6
CDR3aa: CASSSGVNSPLHF
CDR3nt: TGTGCCAGCAGCTCGGGCGTAAATTCACCCCTCCACTTT

j_gene: TRBJ2-3
d_gene: .
abundance: .
v_gene: TRBV13
CDR3aa: CASSPSLRDTQYF
CDR3nt: TGTGCCAGCAGCCCCTCCCTAAGAGATACGCAGTATTTT

j_gene: TRBJ2-7
d_gene: .
abundance: .
v_gene: TRBV27
CDR3aa: CASSPLQSGYEQYF
CDR3nt: TGTGCCAGCAGCCCTTTGCAGTCAGGCTACGAGCAGTACTTC

j_gene: TRBJ2-7
d_gene: TRBD1
abundance: .
v_gene: TRBV5-1
CDR3aa: CASGTGGIEQYF
CDR3nt: TGCGCCAGCGGGACAGGGGGCATCGAGCAGTACTTC

j_gene: TRBJ2-3
d_gene: TRBD2
abundance: .
v_gene: TRBV29-1
CDR3aa: CSGGAGDTDTQYF
CDR3nt: TGCAGCGGTGGCGCGGGGGACACAGATACGCAGTATTTT

j_gene: TRBJ2-7
d_gene: .
abundance: .
v_gene: TRBV6-6
CDR3aa: CASSPGLYEQYF
CDR3nt: TGTGCCAGCAGCCCGGGGCTATACGAGCAGTACTTC

j_gene: TRBJ2-5
d_gene: TRBD1
abundance: .
v_gene: TRBV9
CDR3aa: CASNLEPGDRGEQETQYF
CDR3nt: TGTGCCAGCAACCTTGAACCGGGGGACAGGGGGGAACAAGAGACCCAGTACTTC

j_gene: TRBJ2-1
d_gene: .
abundance: .
v_gene: TRBV11-2
CDR3aa: CASSVGTYNEQFF
CDR3nt: TGTGCCAGCAGTGTAGGAACCTACAATGAGCAGTTCTTC

j_gene: TRBJ2-5
d_gene: .
abundance: .
v_gene: TRBV27
CDR3aa: CASSRFVSGAGETQYF
CDR3nt: TGTGCCAGCAGTCGGTTCGTCTCGGGGGCCGGGGAGACCCAGTACTTC

j_gene: TRBJ2-3
d_gene: .
abundance: .
v_gene: TRBV27
CDR3aa: CASSLTGTDTQYF
CDR3nt: TGTGCCAGCAGTTTAACGGGCACAGATACGCAGTATTTT

j_gene: TRBJ2-3
d_gene: .
abundance: once
v_gene: TRBV5-1
CDR3aa: CASSAGDTQGDTQYF
CDR3nt: TGCGCCAGCAGCGCCGGGGACACCCAGGGAGATACGCAGTATTTT

j_gene: TRBJ2-7
d_gene: TRBD1
abundance: .
v_gene: TRBV7-9
CDR3aa: CASSDPSGGQIYEQYF
CDR3nt: TGTGCCAGCAGCGACCCATCAGGGGGACAAATCTACGAGCAGTACTTC

j_gene: TRBJ1-4
d_gene: .
abundance: .
v_gene: TRBV6-1
CDR3aa: CASSETAPKLFF
CDR3nt: TGTGCCAGCAGTGAAACGGCACCCAAACTGTTTTTT

j_gene: TRBJ2-7
d_gene: TRBD2
abundance: .
v_gene: TRBV7-9
CDR3aa: CASSPTSGGSYEQYF
CDR3nt: TGTGCCAGCAGCCCGACTAGCGGGGGCTCCTACGAGCAGTACTTC

j_gene: TRBJ1-1
d_gene: .
abundance: .
v_gene: TRBV29-1
CDR3aa: CSVVTGSTEAFF
CDR3nt: TGCAGCGTTGTTACAGGGTCCACTGAAGCTTTCTTT

j_gene: TRBJ1-5
d_gene: .
abundance: .
v_gene: TRBV5-6
CDR3aa: CASSSGTGNQPQHF
CDR3nt: TGTGCCAGCAGCTCCGGGACGGGCAATCAGCCCCAGCATTTT

j_gene: TRBJ1-1
d_gene: .
abundance: .
v_gene: TRBV30
CDR3aa: CAWSADHWMNTEAFF
CDR3nt: TGTGCCTGGAGTGCTGACCATTGGATGAACACTGAAGCTTTCTTT

j_gene: TRBJ2-5
d_gene: .
abundance: .
v_gene: TRBV7-6
CDR3aa: CASSSSQGSQGTQYF
CDR3nt: TGTGCCAGCAGTTCCTCTCAGGGGTCCCAGGGGACCCAGTACTTC

j_gene: TRBJ1-5
d_gene: .
abundance: .
v_gene: TRBV5-6
CDR3aa: CASSLGGGPQHF
CDR3nt: TGTGCCAGCAGCTTGGGAGGAGGGCCCCAGCATTTT